This TCR beta chain was obtained from a study of T cells after yellow fever vaccination. Trimming left V 3 bases short and J 7 bases short, with 6 bases between. From germline, CDR1 is SEHNR and CDR2 FQNEAQ (reference sequence). CDR3 size: 12 residues. In making TCR cDNA, 5'RACE template switching added a universal primer site and UMIs to it. Using its own MiXCR run on the 5' RACE reads, TCRdb lists one record per CDR3 protein. The data show over 300,000 distinct CDR3 sequences, around 4% seen once. This clonotype has at least ten counts. The source of this sequence is a man younger than 35 who received the YFV17D yellow fever vaccine. This sample comprised PBMCs, obtained on the day of the yellow fever booster vaccination. The V call is TRBV7-9, the J call TRBJ2-2, with D uncertain. Here the CDR3 DNA reads TGTGCCAGCAGCTTGGTCGGCGGGGAGCTGTTTTTT. Translation: CASSLVGGELFF.